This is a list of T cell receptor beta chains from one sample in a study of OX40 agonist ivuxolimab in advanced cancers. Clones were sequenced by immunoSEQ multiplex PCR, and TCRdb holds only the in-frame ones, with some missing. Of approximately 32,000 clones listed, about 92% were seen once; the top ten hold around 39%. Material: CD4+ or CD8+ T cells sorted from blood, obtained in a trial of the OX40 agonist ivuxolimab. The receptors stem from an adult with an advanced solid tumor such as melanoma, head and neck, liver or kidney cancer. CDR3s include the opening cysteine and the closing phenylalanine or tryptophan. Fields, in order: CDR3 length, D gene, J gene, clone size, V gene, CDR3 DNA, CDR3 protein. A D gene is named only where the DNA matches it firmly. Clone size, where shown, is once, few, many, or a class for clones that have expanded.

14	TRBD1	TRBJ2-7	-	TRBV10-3	TGTGCCACCACAACCGGGACAGGGCTAGGCGAGCAGTACTTC	CATTTGTGLGEQYF
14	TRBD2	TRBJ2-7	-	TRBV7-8	TGTGCCAGCAGCCTGACTAGCGGGGCCTACGAGCAGTACTTC	CASSLTSGAYEQYF
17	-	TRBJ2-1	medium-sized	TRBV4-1	TGCGCCAGCAGCCAACGGTGGGGAGCGGTTTCCTACAATGAGCAGTTCTTC	CASSQRWGAVSYNEQFF
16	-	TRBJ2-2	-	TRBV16	TGTGCCAGCAGCCCCGTGGAGCGGGGACACGGAGGGGAGCTGTTTTTT	CASSPVERGHGGELFF
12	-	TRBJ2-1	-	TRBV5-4	TGTGCCAGCCCAACCCTCGGCAGTGAGCAGTTCTTC	CASPTLGSEQFF
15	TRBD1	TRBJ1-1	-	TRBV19	TGTGCCAGTACCTTAGGGGGCAGGGCGAACACTGAAGCTTTCTTT	CASTLGGRANTEAFF
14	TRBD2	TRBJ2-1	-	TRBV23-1	TGCGCCAGCAGTCTAGCGGGGGGGCGAGGTGAGCAGTTCTTC	CASSLAGGRGEQFF
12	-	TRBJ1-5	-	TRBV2	TGTGCCAGCAGTGACGGTAATCAGCCCCAGCATTTT	CASSDGNQPQHF
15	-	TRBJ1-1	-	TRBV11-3	TGTGCCAGCAGCTTAGATGGGGGTGTGAACACTGAAGCTTTCTTT	CASSLDGGVNTEAFF
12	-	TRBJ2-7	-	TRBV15	TGTGCCACCAGCAGAGCGGGCCGGGGTCGGTACTTC	CATSRAGRGRYF
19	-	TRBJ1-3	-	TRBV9	TGTGCCAGCAGCGTAGTTCGAAGAACAAAGCATTTCTCTGGAAACACCATATATTTT	CASSVVRRTKHFSGNTIYF
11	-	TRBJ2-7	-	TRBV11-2	TGTGCCAGCAGAACAGGGTACGAGCAGTACTTC	CASRTGYEQYF
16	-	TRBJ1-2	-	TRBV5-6	TGTGCCAGCAGCACCACAGGACCTTTATTGGGCTATGGCTACACCTTC	CASSTTGPLLGYGYTF
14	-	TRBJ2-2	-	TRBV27	TGTGCCAGCAGTTTCGGGGATACCACCGGGGAGCTGTTTTTT	CASSFGDTTGELFF
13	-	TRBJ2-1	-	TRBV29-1	TGCAGCGTTGAAGCGAGCTCCTACAATGAGCAGTTCTTC	CSVEASSYNEQFF
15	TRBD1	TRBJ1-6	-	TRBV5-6	TGTGCCAGCAGCCTCGGGACAGCACCTAATTCACCCCTCCACTTT	CASSLGTAPNSPLHF
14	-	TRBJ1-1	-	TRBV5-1	TGCGCCAGCACCCCAACAGGGATGAACACTGAAGCTTTCTTT	CASTPTGMNTEAFF
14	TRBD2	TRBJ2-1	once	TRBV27	TGTGCCAGCAGCCGAGCGGGAAACTACAATGAGCAGTTCTTC	CASSRAGNYNEQFF
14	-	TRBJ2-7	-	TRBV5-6	TGTGCCAGCAGCTCCGACTCCCAGGGGAACGAACAGTACTTC	CASSSDSQGNEQYF
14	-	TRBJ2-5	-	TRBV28	TGTGCCAGCCGGGACTTCCTCTTCCAAGAGACCCAGTACTTC	CASRDFLFQETQYF
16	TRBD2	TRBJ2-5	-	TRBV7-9	TGTGCCAGCAGCTTACTTCTAGCGGGGAACCAAGAGACCCAGTACTTC	CASSLLLAGNQETQYF
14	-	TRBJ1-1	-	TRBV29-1	TGCAGCCTAAACAGGGTGGGGGGGAACACTGAAGCTTTCTTT	CSLNRVGGNTEAFF
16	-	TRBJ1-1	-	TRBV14	TGTGCCAGCAGCCCCCCCCATCCACGAGCGAACACTGAAGCTTTCTTT	CASSPPHPRANTEAFF
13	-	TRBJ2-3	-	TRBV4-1	TGCGCCAGCAGCCAAGGACAGTCAGATACGCAGTATTTT	CASSQGQSDTQYF
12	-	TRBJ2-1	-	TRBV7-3	TGTGCCAGCAGCTTAGTGGGGAATGAGCAGTTCTTC	CASSLVGNEQFF
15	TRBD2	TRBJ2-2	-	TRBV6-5	TGTGCCAGCACCTTAAGTCCGGGGGGGGACGGGGAGCTGTTTTTT	CASTLSPGGDGELFF
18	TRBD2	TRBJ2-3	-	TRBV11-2	TGTGCCAGCAGCTTAGACGCTAGCGGGGGGGGCTCCACAGATACGCAGTATTTT	CASSLDASGGGSTDTQYF
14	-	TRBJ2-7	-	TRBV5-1	TGCGCCAGCAGCTACGCGGGGCCAACCTACGAGCAGTACTTC	CASSYAGPTYEQYF
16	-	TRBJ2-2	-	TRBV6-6	TGTGCCAGCAGTTACCAAACAGGGTTCGGGACCGGGGAGCTGTTTTTT	CASSYQTGFGTGELFF
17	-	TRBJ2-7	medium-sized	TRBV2	TGTGCCAGCAGTGAAGCAGATGACCCAGGGATCGGGGACGAGCAGTACTTC	CASSEADDPGIGDEQYF
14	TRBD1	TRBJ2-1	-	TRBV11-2	TGTGCCAGCATACCCGGGACAGGGAGTCATGAGCAGTTCTTC	CASIPGTGSHEQFF
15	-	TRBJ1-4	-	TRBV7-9	TGTGCCAGCAGTTTGGGGAGGGCAGGGAATGAAAAACTGTTTTTT	CASSLGRAGNEKLFF
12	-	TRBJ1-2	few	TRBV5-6	TGTGCCAGCAGCTCACTGGACACCGGCTACACCTTC	CASSSLDTGYTF
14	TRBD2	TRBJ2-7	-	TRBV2	TGTACCAGCAGAAGACTAGCGGGGGCGAACGAGCAGTACTTC	CTSRRLAGANEQYF
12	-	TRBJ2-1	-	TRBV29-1	TGCAGCGTTGTATGGTGGAACAATGAGCAGTTCTTC	CSVVWWNNEQFF
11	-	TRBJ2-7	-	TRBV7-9	TGTGCCAGCAGCGAGACCTACGAGCAGTACTTC	CASSETYEQYF
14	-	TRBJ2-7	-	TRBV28	TGTGCCAGCAGTATCATCAGGGGGGTCGACGAGCAGTACTTC	CASSIIRGVDEQYF
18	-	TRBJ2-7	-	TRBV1	TGCACCAGCAGCCAAGGGGGACTAGCGGCGAGGGGACCCCACGAGCAGTACTTC	CTSSQGGLAARGPHEQYF
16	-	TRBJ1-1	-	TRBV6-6	TGTGCCAGCAGTTACCCAACGGAGCTGTTTGACACTGAAGCTTTCTTT	CASSYPTELFDTEAFF
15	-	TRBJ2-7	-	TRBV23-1	TGCGCCAGCAGTGGGGGCGGGAAGGGGGGCTCCGAGCAGTACTTC	CASSGGGKGGSEQYF